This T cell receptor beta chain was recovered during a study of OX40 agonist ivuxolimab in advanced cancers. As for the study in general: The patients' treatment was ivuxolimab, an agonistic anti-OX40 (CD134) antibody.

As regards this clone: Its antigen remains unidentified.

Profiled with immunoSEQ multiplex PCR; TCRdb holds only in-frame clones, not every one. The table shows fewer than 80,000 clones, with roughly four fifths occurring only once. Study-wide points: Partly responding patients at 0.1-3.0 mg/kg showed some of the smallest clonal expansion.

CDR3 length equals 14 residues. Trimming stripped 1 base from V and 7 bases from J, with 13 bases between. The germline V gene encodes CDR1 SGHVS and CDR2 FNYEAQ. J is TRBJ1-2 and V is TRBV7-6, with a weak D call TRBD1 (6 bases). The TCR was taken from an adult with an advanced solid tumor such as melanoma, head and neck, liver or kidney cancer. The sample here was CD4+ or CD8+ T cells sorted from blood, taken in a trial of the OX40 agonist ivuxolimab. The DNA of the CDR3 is TGTGCCAGCAGCTTAGACCCAGGGGCGGGTGGCTACACCTTC. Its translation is CASSLDPGAGGYTF.